What follows is one T cell receptor beta chain and its context. Its antigen is unidentified. The entry originates in a study of shared clonotypes between healthy human individuals. Findings of the study overall: In contrast to clonotypes shared by all four donors, non-shared clonotypes had lower generation probabilities. Naive subsets typically showed greater estimated richness than memory subsets.

This CDR3 region has 13 residues. V was trimmed by 0 bases and J by 7 bases, leaving 11 bases between them. The germline V gene has CDR1 SGHRS and CDR2 YFSETQ. Samples underwent the assay at deep level. In the original workflow: Filtering differed, since immunoSEQ gave only junction sequences and no quality scores. Clones were sequenced by immunoSEQ multiplex PCR, and TCRdb holds only the in-frame ones, with some missing. D and trimming come from the DNA, and the V and J calls and clone size come from that table. The repertoire holds some 2,000,000 clones, with approximately 94% as singletons. Sequencing was carried out using naive CD4+ T cells sorted from blood. The subset was: CD45RA+ positively selected. The chain uses TRBV5-1 and TRBJ2-7, with D perhaps matching TRBD1 or TRBD2 (6 bases each). The sequence derives from a man aged 18 to 29 in good health. CDR3 amino acids: CASSLVGGQEQYF. The CDR3 nucleotides read TGCGCCAGCAGCTTGGTTGGGGGGCAAGAGCAGTACTTC. Full variable domain (missing parts from reference TRBV5-1 and TRBJ2-7): KAGVTQTPRYLIKTRGQQVTLSCSPISGHRSVSWYQQTPGQGLQFLFEYFSETQRNKGNFPGRFSGRQFSNSRSEMNVSTLELGDSALYLCASSLVGGQEQYFGPGTRLTVT.